Following are 14 T cell receptor beta chains from one sample sequenced in a study of post-analysis software for immune sequencing data (dated by TCRdb to the mid-2010s). Library construction relied on PCR. Sequenced on an Illumina HiSeq 2500. Unique molecular identifiers were incorporated into TCR beta cDNA libraries to reduce PCR and sequencing biases. The raw public reads went through TCRdb reprocessing: fastp at Q25, MiXCR clone calling, in-frame beta chains kept. Each record represents a unique CDR3 protein, reported with the most common genes and DNA among its rows. Recorded for this sample are about 820,000 distinct CDR3 sequences; approximately 53% of them occurred a single time. The top ten hold roughly 4.4% of the sample. These receptors lack a known antigen. Broader findings and caveats from the paper: Patients showed significantly higher frequencies than controls for a few TRBV segments, among them TRBV5-6, TRBV5-1 and TRBV20-1.

Specimen: blood. These receptors all come from a girl between 5 and 17 years old with multiple sclerosis.

V is TRBV29-1 and J is TRBJ2-4; either TRBD1 or TRBD2 may supply D (6 bases each). The CDR3 runs to 12 residues. Germline CDR1 reads SQVTM; CDR2 reads ANQGSEA. V lost 4 bases and J lost 7, with 11 bases in between. The CDR3 spells CSVVGGQNIQYF. The CDR3 nucleotides are TGCAGCGTTGTTGGGGGGCAGAACATTCAGTACTTC.

The rearrangement uses TRBV6-5 and TRBJ1-1, with D maybe TRBD1 (5 bases). Germline CDR1 reads MNHEY; CDR2 reads SVGAGI. Deletions cut 3 bases from V and 3 bases from J, with 8 bases between. This CDR3 contains 13 residues. CDR3 coding DNA: TGTGCCAGCAGTTATCCGGGGCACACTGAAGCTTTCTTT. Its translation is CASSYPGHTEAFF.

This chain joins TRBV2 and TRBJ2-7; TRBD1 agrees at 8 bases. V trimming: 8 bases; J trimming: 3 bases; junction bases outside the gene matches: 3. Germline CDR1 and CDR2: SNHLY and FYNNEI. CDR3 size: 12 residues. In DNA form, the CDR3 reads TGTGCCAGCCTTGGACAGGGCTACGAGCAGTACTTC. It encodes CASLGQGYEQYF.

This rearrangement joins TRBV5-5 to TRBJ2-7; 7 bases fit TRBD1. The J call is in doubt because the DNA end fits TRBJ2-5 better. The CDR3 has 15 amino acids. Germline V gene data show CDR1 as SGHKS and CDR2 as YYEKEE (reference sequence). CDR3 bases: TGTGCCAGCAGCTTGGTCATAGGGGGCGGCGAGACCCAGTACTTC. Translated, it gives CASSLVIGGGETQYF.

This clonotype has a handful of counts. One end of the junction is discordant with germline, which a read error may explain. This sequence joins TRBV5-1 and TRBJ2-5, with D possibly being TRBD1 or TRBD2 (5 bases each). The CDR3 has 14 residues. Germline assignment: CDR1 SGHRS and CDR2 YFSETQ. CDR3 sequence reads: CVSSSGTAKETQYF. The CDR3 DNA is TGCGTCAGCAGCTCCGGGACGGCAAAAGAGACCCAGTACTTC.

The chain couples TRBV29-1 to TRBJ2-1; D is undetermined. V was clipped by 3 bases and J by 3 bases, with 12 bases between them. The CDR3 spans 14 residues. CDR1 and CDR2 from the germline V gene are SQVTM and ANQGSEA. CDR3 region: CSVEQLGRYNEQFF. Here the CDR3 DNA reads TGCAGCGTTGAGCAACTCGGACGCTACAATGAGCAGTTCTTC.

This rearrangement joins TRBV4-1 to TRBJ2-7; 7 bases line up with TRBD2. J lost 2 bases, V lost 1 base, and 5 bases had no gene match. This CDR3 has 15 residues. Germline V gene data show CDR1 as MGHRA and CDR2 as YSYEKL. The CDR3 is CASSQVSSGTYEQYF. The CDR3 DNA is TGCGCCAGCAGCCAAGTTTCTAGCGGTACCTACGAGCAGTACTTC.

The gene calls are TRBV20-1 and TRBJ2-3; 7 bases align to TRBD2. The CDR3 extends over 13 amino acids. V lost 7 bases, J lost 2 bases, and 6 bases stayed unmatched. CDR1 and CDR2 from the germline V gene are DFQATT and SNEGSKA (reference sequence). Here the CDR3 reads CSGLAEYTDTQYF. As DNA, the CDR3 is TGCAGTGGGCTAGCGGAGTACACAGATACGCAGTATTTT.

This chain links TRBV27 with TRBJ2-3, with D perhaps matching TRBD2 (5 bases). Germline values: CDR1 MNHEY, CDR2 SMNVEV (reference sequence). The CDR3 has 15 residues. Trimming shortened V by 5 bases and J by 5 bases, and 17 bases separated the two germline ends. The CDR3 sequence is CASSASLGSEDTQYF. Written as DNA, the CDR3 is TGTGCCAGCAGTGCTTCACTAGGCAGTGAAGATACGCAGTATTTT.

The sample holds many counts of this clonotype. J is TRBJ2-5 and V is TRBV7-9, with 7 bases aligning to TRBD2. After removal of 5 bases from V and 11 bases from J, the junction contained 17 bases not matched to a gene. This CDR3 comprises 15 residues. CDR1 is SEHNR and CDR2 is FQNEAQ in the germline V gene (reference sequence). The CDR3, as DNA: TGTGCCAGCAGCGCTCCGAGCAAGACTAGCAGTGAGCAGTACTTC. Amino acids: CASSAPSKTSSEQYF.

The chain combines TRBV6-5 with TRBJ2-7; D is possibly TRBD1 or TRBD2 (6 bases each). The CDR3 sequence is 15 residues long. The germline CDR1 and CDR2 sequences are MNHEY and SVGAGI. V gave up 2 bases and J gave up 2 bases, with 13 bases separating them. CDR3 coding DNA: TGTGCCAGCAGTTACGGAGGGGGGCAGGCCTACGAGCAGTACTTC. This translates into CASSYGGGQAYEQYF.

This clonotype has more than one count but fewer than ten. V gene TRBV6-5 combines with J gene TRBJ2-4; tentative D call: TRBD2 (7 bases). CDR1 is MNHEY, CDR2 SVGAGI, per germline. The CDR3 consists of 16 residues. Trimming stripped 6 bases from V and 14 bases from J, with 29 bases between. CDR3 sequence (DNA): TGTGCCAGCAGATCGCCGCGGACAGCCCGGGAGGAGGTGGAGTACTTC. Translated, it gives CASRSPRTAREEVEYF.

This clonotype has just a few counts. The chain uses TRBV7-9 and TRBJ2-5; the match to TRBD1 covers 11 bases. V was clipped by 4 bases and J by 5 bases; unmatched bases: 6. The CDR3 is 15 residues long. The germline V gene has CDR1 SEHNR and CDR2 FQNEAQ (reference sequence). CDR3 residues: CASSSGQGARETQYF. The CDR3 DNA sequence: TGTGCCAGCAGCTCCGGACAGGGGGCGCGGGAGACCCAGTACTTC.

The chain links TRBV12-3 or TRBV12-4 to TRBJ1-2, with 8 bases identical to TRBD1. There are 15 residues in the CDR3. V dropped 7 bases and J dropped 3; count of bases not matched to a gene: 10. The CDR3 region has the DNA TGTGCCAGCACCCTAGGACAGGGTTTTGACTATGGCTACACCTTC. Protein sequence: CASTLGQGFDYGYTF.